This T cell receptor beta chain was sequenced for a study of T cell responses to AZD1222 COVID-19 vaccine. Study-level points and caveats: Per reports, nearly half of all spike-specific TCRs target regions that are unmutated in variants. In a largely white British group with more females than males, clonal diversity was possibly underestimated. Spike was spanned by vaccine-associated CD4 TCRs, with dominance at 160-218 and 743-854.

Some second doses came at about 4 weeks and others at about 12 weeks; these were pooled. V shed 10 bases and J shed 4 bases, with 17 bases lying between them. The V gene's germline CDR1 is MNHEY and CDR2 SVGAGI. The CDR3 is made up of 14 amino acids. Notes on this clone: Antigen unknown.

The protocol was immunoSEQ multiplex PCR, while the TCRdb copy is restricted to in-frame clones and leaves out a portion. The data show approximately 75,000 clones, with around 90% seen just once and 18% held by the top ten. This sequence originates from an adult who received the AZD1222 COVID-19 vaccine. The specimen was peripheral blood, collected 28 days after the second AZD1222 dose. The chain combines TRBV6-5 with TRBJ1-5; D uncertain. CDR3 sequence reads: CATHVTGSNQPQHF. CDR3 coding DNA: TGTGCCACACACGTCACCGGGAGTAATCAGCCCCAGCATTTT.